This TCR beta chain emerged from a study of beta chain features in type 1 diabetes (dated by TCRdb to between 2017 and 2018). Looking at the study overall: No differences in mean age, gender distribution, total cell number or subset yield were found between patients and healthy donors. A total of 107,917,701 sorted cells were examined across all samples, and RNA yield correlated strongly with the number of cells per subset. In the study, recently diagnosed type 1 diabetes patients and matched healthy donors were compared on the TCRB repertoires of their sorted circulating CD4+ T cell subsets. Naive and central memory subsets were obtained from all 30 or so donors, but regulatory and stem cell-like memory subsets were isolated from only 8 patients and roughly eight healthy donors.

Via the germline V gene, CDR1 is SGHTA and CDR2 FQGNSA. Inclusive of the bounding cysteine and phenylalanine, the CDR3 is 13 residues long. Just the 39-base CDR3 DNA is kept, in frame starting at base 1. Trimming removed 5 bases from V and 7 bases from J, leaving 12 bases between the germline ends. On this clone itself: This clone's antigen is unknown. Base qualities are not recorded, but no much larger clone differs from it by a single base.

A single peripheral blood draw of about 116 mL on average was collected from each donor into heparinised tubes. A BD FACSAria II was used to sort naive, central memory, regulatory and stem cell-like memory CD4+ T cells with a panel that included CD45RO, CCR7, CD25, CD127, CD95 and CD27. All sorted populations exceeded 95% purity. Right away, PBMCs were isolated by Lymphoprep density gradient centrifugation and were stained directly, with no culture step. To minimize batch effects, samples were stained and sorted in pairs, one healthy donor with one patient per experiment. The study at large found these results: Patients with type 1 diabetes made fewer insertions and deleted more nucleotides at VDJ recombination sites, implying thymic rearrangement abnormalities. PCR might favor shorter templates, but patient and control samples were amplified and corrected together, so any skew would affect both groups equally. Sequencing cDNA rather than genomic DNA could over-represent highly expressing activated cells, although activation and CD3 levels did not differ between groups. Only small numbers of individuals were included in the HLA sub-analyses, which left unresolved whether HLA type had any influence on TCRB rearrangement. Naive, central memory and regulatory TCRB repertoires appeared to be more similar among patients than among healthy donors. A moderate but significant shortening of TCRB CDR3 length was observed in type 1 diabetes patients in all four CD4+ subsets.

All of the isolated RNA was reverse transcribed with the High Capacity cDNA Reverse Transcription Kit, so expressed TCRB transcripts were sequenced. Deep immunoSEQ sequencing was applied to naive, central memory and regulatory T cell samples, giving an average of roughly 3.5 million total reads per sample. Sorted cells were lysed in RLT buffer, and RNA was extracted using DNase-treated RNeasy Micro or Mini kits according to cell number. To prevent cross-contamination, every cell subset was processed on its own, while patient and healthy donor samples were processed together. TCRB sequences were amplified from cDNA with the immunoSEQ multiplex PCR, producing 87-bp fragments spanning the CDR3 region. The amplicons were sequenced using the Illumina HiSeq platform. The original methods were these. PCR bias was computationally corrected using synthetic template baselines, reads within Hamming distance 2 were collapsed, and singletons that could not be merged were discarded. By aligning reads against IMGT, V, D and J genes, CDR3 length, and insertions or deletions at six rearrangement sites were assigned. Within each subset, clonotype counts were normalized to the number of sorted cells before true diversity and Gini coefficients were calculated with the tcR R package. Repertoire sharing was quantified using the overlap coefficient calculated on TCRB nucleotide sequences. As a proxy for the pre-selection repertoire, out-of-frame TCRB sequences from naive cells were analyzed. TCRdb's version of the immuneACCESS table is confined to in-frame rearrangements and falls short of the full clone set. An unresolved V gene accounts for under half of the shortfall where checked; the remainder is of unknown origin. The DNA gave D and trimming, while V, J and clone size come from that table. This sample has some 250,000 clones in its table, and 11% of those were observed once. The ten top clones hold more than 0.015% of the sample.

This chain is built from TRBV7-2 and TRBJ1-5, with the D gene not confidently named. The TCR was taken from a man between 25 and 39 years old with type 1 diabetes. Material for sequencing was naive CD4+ T cells from blood. The cell subset or site label here, explained by the study, means: true naive CD4+ T cells. The DNA is TGTGCCAGCAGCAGTAGGACGGGACAGCCCCAGCATTTT. It specifies CASSSRTGQPQHF.